This is a list of T cell receptor beta chains from one sample in a study of blood T cell repertoires in COVID-19. Sequenced by immunoSEQ multiplex PCR; TCRdb stores in-frame clones only, minus some. This sample has about 23,000 clones, with 86% found just once. Input material: peripheral blood. The receptors were sampled from a woman of 80 years or more with active or convalescent COVID-19. The CDR3 runs from the conserved cysteine through the conserved F or W. The D gene is left open where the match is weak. Clone size is not always given. Where it is, it says once, few, many or a class for expanded clones.

V: TRBV4-2; size: .; J: TRBJ1-2; D: TRBD1; DNA: TGTGCCAGCAGCCAGGACAGGACAGGGGCTAACTATGGCTACACCTTC; CDR3: CASSQDRTGANYGYTF
V: TRBV5-4; size: .; J: TRBJ2-3; D: .; DNA: TGTGCCAGCAGCCCCGGTGGTAGCTCGGTCAGCACAGATACGCAGTATTTT; CDR3: CASSPGGSSVSTDTQYF
V: TRBV27; size: .; J: TRBJ1-5; D: TRBD1; DNA: TGTGCCAGCAGGCCGGGACAGGGAGGCCTTTGGAGCAATCAGCCCCAGCATTTT; CDR3: CASRPGQGGLWSNQPQHF
V: TRBV7-8; size: .; J: TRBJ2-5; D: .; DNA: TGTGCCAGCAGCTTAGGAAACACCAAAGAGACCCAGTACTTC; CDR3: CASSLGNTKETQYF
V: TRBV5-1; size: .; J: TRBJ1-2; D: .; DNA: TGCGCCAGCAGCTTGGGGCAGGGTGCTAACTATGGCTACACCTTC; CDR3: CASSLGQGANYGYTF
V: TRBV4-2; size: .; J: TRBJ2-2; D: TRBD2; DNA: TGTGCCAGCAGCCAAGTGATGGCGGGGGGGTCCATCGGGGAGCTGTTTTTT; CDR3: CASSQVMAGGSIGELFF
V: TRBV6-5; size: .; J: TRBJ2-2; D: TRBD2; DNA: TGTGCCAGCAGTTACTCTACGCTAGCGGGGTCAGGGGAGCTGTTTTTT; CDR3: CASSYSTLAGSGELFF
V: TRBV11-2; size: .; J: TRBJ1-1; D: .; DNA: TGTGCCAGCAGCTTAAACACTAAAATAAGGGGTAGCACTGAAGCTTTCTTT; CDR3: CASSLNTKIRGSTEAFF
V: TRBV18; size: .; J: TRBJ1-1; D: .; DNA: TGTGCCAGCTCTAACAACCCCCGGGTCACTGAAGCTTTCTTT; CDR3: CASSNNPRVTEAFF
V: TRBV5-1; size: .; J: TRBJ2-7; D: TRBD2; DNA: TGCGCCAGCAGTCAAACTAGCGACTACGAGCAGTACTTC; CDR3: CASSQTSDYEQYF
V: TRBV18; size: .; J: TRBJ1-5; D: TRBD1; DNA: TGTGCCAGCTCTTTCACAGGGGGCCTCAATCAGCCCCAGCATTTT; CDR3: CASSFTGGLNQPQHF
V: TRBV28; size: .; J: TRBJ2-7; D: TRBD2; DNA: TGTGCCACTAGCGGGGGGCCCTACGAGCAGTACTTC; CDR3: CATSGGPYEQYF
V: TRBV7-8; size: .; J: TRBJ2-5; D: .; DNA: TGTGCCAGCAGCCCCCCCAGGGAAGAGACCCAGTACTTC; CDR3: CASSPPREETQYF
V: TRBV7-3; size: .; J: TRBJ2-2; D: TRBD2; DNA: TGTGCCAGCAGCAAAACCGGGACTAGCGGGACCGGGGAGCTGTTTTTT; CDR3: CASSKTGTSGTGELFF
V: TRBV9; size: .; J: TRBJ1-1; D: .; DNA: TGTGCCAGCAGCGTTAATTATCAGGGGCCAGCTTTCTTT; CDR3: CASSVNYQGPAFF
V: TRBV18; size: few; J: TRBJ1-4; D: TRBD1; DNA: TGTGCCAGCTCAGCAGCGGGGACAGGGTTGTGGGAAAAACTGTTTTTT; CDR3: CASSAAGTGLWEKLFF
V: TRBV7-6; size: .; J: TRBJ1-1; D: .; DNA: TGTGCCAGCAGCTTAGGGGCGGGGGCTTTCTTT; CDR3: CASSLGAGAFF
V: TRBV7-9; size: .; J: TRBJ2-6; D: .; DNA: TGTGCCAGCAGCTTCGTAGTCTCTGGGGCCAACGTCCTGACTTTC; CDR3: CASSFVVSGANVLTF
V: TRBV7-6; size: .; J: TRBJ2-2; D: TRBD1; DNA: TGTGCCAGCAGCTTTAGACAGGGAAGCACCGGGGAGCTGTTTTTT; CDR3: CASSFRQGSTGELFF
V: TRBV6-6; size: .; J: TRBJ2-1; D: TRBD1; DNA: TGTGCCAGCAGTTATAGGGACAGGGCGTACAATGAGCAGTTCTTC; CDR3: CASSYRDRAYNEQFF
V: TRBV9; size: once; J: TRBJ2-3; D: TRBD2; DNA: TGTGCCAGCAGCGTACGGGAGCGGGGGGGCAGGGATACGCAGTATTTT; CDR3: CASSVRERGGRDTQYF
V: TRBV21-1; size: .; J: TRBJ2-7; D: .; DNA: TGTGCCAGGAGAGACGGGACAGGGGACGAGCAGTACTTC; CDR3: CARRDGTGDEQYF
V: TRBV29-1; size: .; J: TRBJ2-7; D: .; DNA: TGCAGCGTTTCGCAGGGAAGAAACGAGCAGTACTTC; CDR3: CSVSQGRNEQYF
V: TRBV9; size: .; J: TRBJ1-2; D: .; DNA: TGTGCCAGCAGCGTAGTTTCCGGGGAAGGCTACACCTTC; CDR3: CASSVVSGEGYTF
V: TRBV11-1; size: .; J: TRBJ1-1; D: .; DNA: TGTGCCAGCAGCTTATTACGGTCGAACACTGAAGCTTTCTTT; CDR3: CASSLLRSNTEAFF
V: TRBV15; size: .; J: TRBJ1-1; D: .; DNA: TGTGCCACCACAAGGGGGAAGCTGGGGGCGAGCCCTGAAGCTTTCTTT; CDR3: CATTRGKLGASPEAFF